This record concerns one T cell receptor (beta chain) sequence. This clone came up a few times. Its antigen has not been determined. Base quality data are lacking; no much larger clone is found one base away. The data were obtained in a study of blood T cell repertoires in COVID-19 (dated by TCRdb to the early 2020s). In terms of the full investigation: Collaborator samples came from the United States, Italy and Spain and covered acute and convalescent phases of COVID-19. The prospective study material was composed of cDNA or gDNA derived from T cells, B-cell-depleted T cells, or PBMCs. The dataset comprised deeply sampled blood TCRbeta repertoires from subjects exposed to, actively infected with, or recovered from COVID-19. A freely available public database, intended as a resource for researchers studying the immune response to SARS-CoV-2, is where the repertoires were released. The samples were drawn from the first 160 participants of the ongoing ImmuneRACE study and from 950 to 1,500 subjects provided by 6 global collaborators. Nearly every sample came with metadata listing a de-identified subject ID, COVID-19 status, age in years and sex. Where available, HLA class I and class II types were obtained from metadata supplied by the sample provider rather than from assay-based typing.

Collaborating institutions collected whole blood in K2EDTA tubes following their own protocols. Collaborator samples were shipped for TCRbeta analysis as frozen whole blood, isolated PBMCs, or DNA extracted from either sample type. V is shortened by 4 bases, J by 6 bases, and the region joining them spans 15 bases. Spanning cysteine to phenylalanine, the CDR3 consists of 14 amino acids. Only CDR3 DNA remains: 42 bases, in frame from the first base. CDR1 and CDR2 are drawn from the germline V gene (reference sequence): MNHEY, SMNVEV. TCRbeta CDR3 regions were amplified from genomic DNA by means of the immunoSEQ Assay, a bias-controlled multiplex PCR. In the paper's pipeline: Within the assay, amplification of reference gene primers was used to estimate how many nucleated cells each sample contained. Sequence reads were collapsed and filtered to measure the absolute abundance of every unique TCRbeta CDR3 rearrangement. For each sample, productive Simpson clonality was calculated as the square root of Simpson's diversity index across productive rearrangements. Here the immuneACCESS table is served through TCRdb, limited to in-frame sequences with V and J called. Missing clones are a known gap in these copies; in checked studies unresolved V genes cover under half, and the rest lacks a known reason. The V and J calls and clone size come from that table; D and trimming were worked out from the DNA. A total of approximately 150,000 clones appear in this sample, approximately 85% of them only once. The ten largest clones take up 1.5% to 2% of the sample.

Here is what the overall study found, with its caveats: Clinical and demographic metadata were provided uncurated, with the amount varying by source and participant.

The source of this sequence is a man between 65 and 85 years old with acute or convalescent COVID-19. Sequenced material: peripheral blood. The rearrangement combines TRBV27 with TRBJ2-5; a tentative D match to TRBD2 spans 5 bases. The CDR3 has the sequence CASSWRRSTQTQYF. Read as DNA, the sequence is TGTGCCAGCAGTTGGCGGAGGTCAACTCAGACCCAGTACTTC.